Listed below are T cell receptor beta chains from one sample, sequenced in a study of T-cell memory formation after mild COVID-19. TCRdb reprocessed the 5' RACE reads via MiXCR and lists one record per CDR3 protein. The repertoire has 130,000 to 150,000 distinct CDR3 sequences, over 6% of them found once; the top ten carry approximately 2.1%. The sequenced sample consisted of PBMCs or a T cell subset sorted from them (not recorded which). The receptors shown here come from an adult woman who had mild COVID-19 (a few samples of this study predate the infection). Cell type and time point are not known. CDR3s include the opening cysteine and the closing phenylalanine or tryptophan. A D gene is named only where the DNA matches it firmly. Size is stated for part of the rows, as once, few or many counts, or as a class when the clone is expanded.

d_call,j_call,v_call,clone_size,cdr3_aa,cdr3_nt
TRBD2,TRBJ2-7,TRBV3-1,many,CASSASGIEEQYF,TGTGCCAGCAGCGCTAGCGGGATCGAGGAGCAGTACTTC
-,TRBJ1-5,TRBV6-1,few,CASILDSNQPQHF,TGTGCCAGCATCCTCGACAGCAATCAGCCCCAGCATTTT
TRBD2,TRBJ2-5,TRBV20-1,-,CSASTSGRSPETQYF,TGCAGTGCTTCGACTAGCGGGAGATCCCCAGAGACCCAGTACTTC
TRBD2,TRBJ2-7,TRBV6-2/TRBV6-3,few,CASSPLAGGPEQYF,TGTGCCAGCAGTCCACTAGCGGGAGGGCCCGAGCAGTACTTC
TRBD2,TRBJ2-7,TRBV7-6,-,CASSLAGGSLSYEQYF,TGTGCCAGCAGCTTAGCGGGCGGGAGTCTGTCCTACGAGCAGTACTTC
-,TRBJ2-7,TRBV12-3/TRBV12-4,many,CATPAYTDNPPYEQYF,TGTGCCACCCCAGCTTATACTGACAACCCGCCCTACGAGCAGTACTTC
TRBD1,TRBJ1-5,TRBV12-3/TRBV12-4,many,CASSSMTGGSWPQHF,TGTGCCAGCAGTTCCATGACAGGGGGGTCTTGGCCCCAGCATTTT
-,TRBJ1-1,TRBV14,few,CASSQATNMNTEAFF,TGTGCCAGCAGCCAAGCGACAAACATGAACACTGAAGCTTTCTTT
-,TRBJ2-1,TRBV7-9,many,CASSPSAYAYNEQFF,TGTGCCAGCAGCCCGTCGGCATACGCGTATAATGAGCAGTTCTTC
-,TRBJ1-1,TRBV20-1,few,CSARDMVMNTEAFF,TGCAGTGCTAGGGATATGGTTATGAACACTGAAGCTTTCTTT
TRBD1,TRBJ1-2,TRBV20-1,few,CSATRGLRVGYTF,TGCAGTGCCACCAGGGGGCTTAGGGTCGGCTACACCTTC
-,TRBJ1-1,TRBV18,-,CASSLQSGGSNTEAFF,TGTGCCAGCTCACTGCAATCCGGGGGCTCGAACACTGAAGCTTTCTTT
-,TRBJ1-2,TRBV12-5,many,CASGYPGASSF,TGTGCTAGTGGTTACCCAGGGGCCTCCTCCTTC
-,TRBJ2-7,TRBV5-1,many,CASSPRDKGYEQYF,TGCGCCAGCAGCCCCCGGGACAAAGGCTACGAGCAGTACTTC
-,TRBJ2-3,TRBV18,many,CASSPNRADTQYF,TGTGCCAGCTCACCAAACAGGGCAGATACGCAGTATTTT
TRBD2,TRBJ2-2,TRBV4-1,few,CASSYRAGTSGGPNTGELFF,TGCGCCAGCAGCTACAGAGCCGGGACTAGCGGGGGCCCGAACACCGGGGAGCTGTTTTTT
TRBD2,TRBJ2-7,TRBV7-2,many,CASSTSGRASYEQYF,TGTGCCAGCAGCACTAGCGGGAGGGCCTCCTACGAGCAGTACTTC
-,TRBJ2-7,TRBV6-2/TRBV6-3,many,CASSYWETVNEQYF,TGTGCCAGCAGTTACTGGGAGACAGTTAACGAGCAGTACTTC
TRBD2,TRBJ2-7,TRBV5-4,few,CASSLDVAGGPYEQYF,TGTGCCAGCAGCTTGGATGTAGCGGGAGGGCCGTATGAGCAGTACTTC
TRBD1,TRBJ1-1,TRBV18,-,CASSPLAGGNTEAFF,TGTGCCAGCTCACCACTTGCAGGGGGGAACACTGAAGCTTTCTTT
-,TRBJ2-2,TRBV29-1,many,CSVGGRTGELFF,TGCAGCGTCGGGGGTAGAACCGGGGAGCTGTTTTTT
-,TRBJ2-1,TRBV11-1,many,CASSPPGLEGGDEQFF,TGTGCCAGCAGTCCCCCCGGGCTCGAGGGCGGGGATGAGCAGTTCTTC
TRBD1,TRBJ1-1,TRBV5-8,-,CASSLERGRTEAFF,TGTGCCAGCAGCTTGGAGAGGGGGCGAACTGAAGCTTTCTTT
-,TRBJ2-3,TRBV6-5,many,CASKGNTVTDTQYF,TGTGCCAGCAAGGGTAACACAGTCACAGATACGCAGTATTTT
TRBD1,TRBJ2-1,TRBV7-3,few,CASSRDSTYNEQFF,TGTGCCAGTAGCCGGGACAGTACCTACAATGAGCAGTTCTTC
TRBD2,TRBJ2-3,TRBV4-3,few,CASSQGGSYTDTQYF,TGCGCCAGCAGCCAAGGCGGGAGCTACACAGATACGCAGTATTTT
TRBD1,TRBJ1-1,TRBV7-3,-,CASSPTGGTEAFF,TGTGCCAGCAGCCCCACAGGGGGTACTGAAGCTTTCTTT
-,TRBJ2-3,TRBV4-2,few,CASSQDGGPPADTQYF,TGTGCCAGCAGCCAAGATGGGGGGCCTCCGGCAGATACGCAGTATTTT
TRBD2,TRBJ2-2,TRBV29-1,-,CSVERGVNTGELFF,TGCAGCGTGGAGCGGGGGGTTAACACCGGGGAGCTGTTTTTT
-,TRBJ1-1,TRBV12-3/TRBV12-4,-,CASLGGGNTEAFF,TGTGCCAGTTTAGGGGGGGGGAACACTGAAGCTTTCTTT
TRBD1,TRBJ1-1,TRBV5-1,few,CASRWETGGHTEAFF,TGCGCCAGCAGGTGGGAGACAGGGGGACACACTGAAGCTTTCTTT
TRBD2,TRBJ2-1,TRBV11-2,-,CASSTRTSGVSSYNEQFF,TGTGCCAGCAGCACCAGGACTAGCGGGGTCAGCTCCTACAATGAGCAGTTCTTC
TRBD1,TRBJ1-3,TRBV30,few,CAWTPGTGRGNTIYF,TGTGCCTGGACCCCAGGGACAGGGCGTGGAAACACCATATATTTT
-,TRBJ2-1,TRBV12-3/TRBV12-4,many,CASSFQTGGTYNEQFF,TGTGCCAGCAGTTTCCAGACAGGAGGTACCTACAATGAGCAGTTCTTC
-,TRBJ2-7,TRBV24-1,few,CATSDPLKYEQYF,TGTGCCACCAGTGATCCGCTGAAATACGAGCAGTACTTC
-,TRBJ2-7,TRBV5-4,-,CASSIDISYEQYF,TGTGCCAGCAGCATCGACATCTCCTACGAGCAGTACTTC
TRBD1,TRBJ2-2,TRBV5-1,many,CASSSGQGHTGELFF,TGCGCCAGCAGCTCCGGACAGGGCCACACCGGGGAGCTGTTTTTT
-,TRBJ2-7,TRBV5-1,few,CASSLAPARDASYEQYF,TGCGCCAGCAGCTTGGCCCCGGCGCGGGATGCCTCCTACGAGCAGTACTTC
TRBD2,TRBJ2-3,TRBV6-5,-,CASSLSGRAADTQYF,TGTGCCAGCAGTTTAAGCGGGAGGGCCGCAGATACGCAGTATTTT
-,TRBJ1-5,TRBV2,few,CASRGPEYSNQPQHF,TGTGCCAGCAGGGGGCCGGAATATAGCAATCAGCCCCAGCATTTT
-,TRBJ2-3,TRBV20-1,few,CSASNAVTSTDTQYF,TGCAGTGCAAGCAACGCGGTTACTAGCACAGATACGCAGTATTTT
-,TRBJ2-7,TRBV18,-,CASSPPNSPYEQYF,TGTGCCAGCTCACCACCGAATAGCCCTTACGAGCAGTACTTC
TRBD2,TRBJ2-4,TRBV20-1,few,CSARLRGVAGELAKNIQYF,TGCAGTGCTAGACTCCGGGGAGTAGCGGGAGAGCTAGCCAAAAACATTCAGTACTTC
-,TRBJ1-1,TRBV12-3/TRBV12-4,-,CASRVGARDTEAFF,TGTGCCAGCAGAGTGGGGGCCAGGGACACTGAAGCTTTCTTT
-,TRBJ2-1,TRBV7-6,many,CASSINNEQFF,TGTGCCAGCAGCATAAACAATGAGCAGTTCTTC